This TCR beta chain was sequenced during a study of pediatric ulcerative colitis. At the level of the study: Seven or eight patients showed pancolitis and two showed left-sided colitis. Study findings and constraints: Blood samples from a couple of patients yielded substantially fewer templates and were excluded from blood-rectal overlap analysis.

Profiling relied on immunoSEQ multiplex PCR, and the TCRdb table lists in-frame clones only, not all of them. Altogether 20,000 to 30,000 clones are present, roughly 71% being singletons, with the ten largest covering about 7.8%. The rectum was sampled with one to two pinch biopsies at colonoscopy. Comment on this clone: Its antigen is not known.

The germline V gene has CDR1 SNHLY and CDR2 FYNNEI. This CDR3 spans 13 amino acids. Trimming shortened V by 6 bases and J by 5 bases, and 11 bases separated the two germline ends. This rearrangement joins TRBV2 to TRBJ1-5; D is ambiguous. Sequencing was carried out using gut tissue. The source is a boy under 18 with severe ulcerative colitis. CDR3 nucleotides: TGTGCCAGCAGCCAGGACGGGGATCAGCCCCAGCATTTT. Its protein is CASSQDGDQPQHF.